The T cell receptor beta chain under discussion was sequenced for a study of graft-versus-host responses after intestinal transplantation. Study context: Every transplant recipient was induced with anti-thymocyte globulin, then maintained on tacrolimus and steroids for 2 to 3 years.

As to this clone: The target antigen is unknown.

Graft specimens yielded both intraepithelial and lamina propria lymphocytes. Study-level results: Recipient marrow showed GvH clones, some seen first in ileum or blood. High graft-versus-host to host-versus-graft T cell clonal ratios marked allografts of patients with graft-donor macrochimerism. After transplant, early declines in HvG clones were associated with peak levels of circulating GvH clones.

Measured with immunoSEQ multiplex PCR; TCRdb has only the in-frame clones, and not every one. Of 3,000 to 4,000 clones listed, 72% are singletons. The starting material was ileum tissue, obtained around 1,000 days after intestinal transplantation. The TCR was taken from a human patient who received an intestinal transplant, so some T cells may come from the graft donor.

This CDR3 reads CASSLHRSENEQFF. The CDR3 bases are TGCGCCAGCAGCTTGCACAGGTCGGAAAATGAGCAGTTCTTC. The V call is TRBV5-1, the J call TRBJ2-1, with D perhaps TRBD1 (5 bases). The CDR3 runs to 14 residues. Trimming removed 1 base at V and 7 bases at J, with 12 bases between. CDR1 and CDR2 (germline): SGHRS, YFSETQ. The complete variable domain, with remaining parts taken from reference TRBV5-1 and TRBJ2-1, reads KAGVTQTPRYLIKTRGQQVTLSCSPISGHRSVSWYQQTPGQGLQFLFEYFSETQRNKGNFPGRFSGRQFSNSRSEMNVSTLELGDSALYLCASSLHRSENEQFFGPGTRLTVL.